Each of the 10 T cell receptor beta chains below was sequenced from the same sample in a study of cytomegalovirus exposure and HLA in healthy donors. TCRdb's table, derived via immunoSEQ multiplex PCR, lists solely in-frame clones and lacks some. The table lists about 160,000 clones, more than 75% of them singletons. Specimen: PBMCs. These receptors all stem from a man aged 18 to 35 in good health and CMV-seronegative.

V is TRBV6-5 and J is TRBJ1-2, with D tentatively TRBD1 (6 bases). The V end lost 4 bases, the J end lost 3 bases, and 15 bases lay between the germline ends. The CDR3 is made up of 15 amino acids. Germline CDR1 reads MNHEY; CDR2 reads SVGAGI. The CDR3 sequence is CASSSHRTVYYGYTF. In DNA form, the CDR3 reads TGTGCCAGCAGTTCCCATCGGACAGTGTACTATGGCTACACCTTC.

The V gene is TRBV10-2, the J gene TRBJ2-5, with TRBD2 identical over 7 bases. CDR3 length: 13 residues. V lost 7 bases and J lost 3; bases outside the gene matches: 5. The germline V gene encodes CDR1 WSHSY and CDR2 SAAADI. CDR3 DNA: TGCGCCAGCACTAATCTAGCGGAAGAGACCCAGTACTTC. Translated: CASTNLAEETQYF.

The chain carries TRBV4-2 and TRBJ1-4; the match to TRBD1 covers 8 bases. Germline-derived CDR1 and CDR2 are LGHNA and YNFKEQ. The trim removed 0 bases at V and 8 bases at J, leaving 5 bases unmatched. The length of the CDR3 is 15 residues. The CDR3 region is CASSQEWDRREKLFF. In nucleotides, the CDR3 is TGTGCCAGCAGCCAAGAGTGGGACAGGAGGGAAAAACTGTTTTTT.

Here the CDR3 DNA reads TGCGCCAGCAGTGATGGGCTAGCGGGAGGATCGGATACGCAGTATTTT. Protein product: CASSDGLAGGSDTQYF. This chain uses TRBV10-2 with TRBJ2-3, with 11 positions matching TRBD2. Germline CDR1 and CDR2: WSHSY and SAAADI. With V trimmed by 3 bases and J by 6 bases, 8 bases remained unmatched. This CDR3 contains 16 residues.

This clone was detected only once. The genes are TRBV20-1 and TRBJ2-3; no clear D gene. V lost 3 bases and J 8 bases, leaving 6 bases between the germline ends. CDR1 and CDR2 from the germline V gene are DFQATT and SNEGSKA (reference sequence). CDR3 size: 10 residues. CDR3 residues: CSASIRTQYF. The DNA for the CDR3 is TGCAGTGCTAGTATTCGTACGCAGTATTTT.

V gene TRBV13 combines with J gene TRBJ2-1; 9 nucleotides match TRBD1. Germline V lookup: CDR1 PRHDT, CDR2 FYEKMQ (reference sequence). The J segment lost 6 bases and the V segment lost 0 bases, leaving 3 bases of the junction unmatched. This CDR3 spans 15 amino acids. In nucleotides, the CDR3 is TGTGCCAGCAGCTTAGGGACAGGGGGTATCAATGAGCAGTTCTTC. Amino acids: CASSLGTGGINEQFF.

CDR3 bases: TGTGCCAGCAGCTTACGTGGACAGGGGGCGGTAGCCTTTTACAATGAGCAGTTCTTC. Protein sequence: CASSLRGQGAVAFYNEQFF. V usage is TRBV7-6 and J usage is TRBJ2-1; 11 positions match TRBD1. The CDR3 loop spans 19 amino acids. From germline, CDR1 is SGHVS and CDR2 FNYEAQ. J gave up 4 bases and V 2 bases, and 13 bases lay outside the gene matches.

V is TRBV5-4 and J is TRBJ1-1, with D possibly TRBD1 on 5 matching bases. Germline CDR1 is SGHNT and CDR2 is YYREEE (reference sequence). The CDR3 is made up of 14 amino acids. V lost 1 base, J lost 3 bases, and 10 bases lay in between. Here the CDR3 reads CASSLRFRDTEAFF. For the CDR3, the DNA is TGTGCCAGCAGCTTGAGGTTCAGGGACACTGAAGCTTTCTTT.

This chain connects TRBV10-3 to TRBJ2-3; D is perhaps TRBD2 (5 bases). CDR1 ENHRY and CDR2 SYGVKD come from the germline V gene. The CDR3 totals 13 residues. V was pared by 10 bases and J by 5 bases, with 16 bases between. CDR3 in amino acids: CATKEGGKDTQYF. Written as DNA, the CDR3 is TGTGCCACCAAAGAGGGTGGGAAAGATACGCAGTATTTT.

The genes are TRBV5-1 and TRBJ1-2, with TRBD1 matching 8 bases. Germline CDR1 SGHRS, CDR2 YFSETQ. The J segment lost 9 bases and the V segment lost 0 bases, leaving 4 bases of the junction unmatched. The CDR3 consists of 13 residues. This chain's CDR3 is CASSLGQGKRYTF. Here the CDR3 DNA reads TGCGCCAGCAGCTTGGGACAGGGGAAACGCTACACCTTC.